This T cell receptor beta chain derives from a study of CD4 T cells in relation to SARS-CoV-2 and coronaviruses. Background on the study: Shared crossreactive spike epitopes were mapped to their HLA restriction.

General study points: Each donor contributed either pre-pandemic or post-infection samples, not both.

With respect to this clone: Its antigen remains unidentified.

TCRdb's table, derived via immunoSEQ multiplex PCR, lists solely in-frame clones and lacks some. The table lists about 18,000 clones, 77% of them singletons. Germline-derived CDR1 and CDR2 are MDHEN and SYDVKM. The ends were cut back, 7 bases at V and 4 bases at J, with 10 bases in the middle. The length of the CDR3 is 12 residues. The unexposed donors gave CD4+ T cells in about 2010-2019, prior to COVID-19. Isolation of CD4+ T cells took place after roughly nine days in culture. The sequenced sample consisted of CD4+ T cells from PBMCs, cultured in vitro. This TCR derives from a human donor in good health. The genes are TRBV28 and TRBJ2-5; D not resolved. CDR3 sequence: CASNERRETQYF. The CDR3 nucleotides are TGTGCCAGCAATGAGCGCCGAGAGACCCAGTACTTC.